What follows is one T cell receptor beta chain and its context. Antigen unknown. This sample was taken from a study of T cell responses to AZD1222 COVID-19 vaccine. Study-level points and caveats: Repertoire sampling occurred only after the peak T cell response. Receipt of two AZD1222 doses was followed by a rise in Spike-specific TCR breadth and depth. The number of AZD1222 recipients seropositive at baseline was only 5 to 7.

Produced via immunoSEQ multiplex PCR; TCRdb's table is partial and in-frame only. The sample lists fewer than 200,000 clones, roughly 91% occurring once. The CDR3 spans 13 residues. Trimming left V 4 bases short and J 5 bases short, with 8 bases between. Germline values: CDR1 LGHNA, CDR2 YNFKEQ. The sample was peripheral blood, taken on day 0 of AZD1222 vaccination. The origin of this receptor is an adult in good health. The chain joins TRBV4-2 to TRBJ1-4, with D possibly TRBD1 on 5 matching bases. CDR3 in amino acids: CASSREGNEKLFF. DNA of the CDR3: TGTGCCAGCAGCCGAGAGGGGAATGAAAAACTGTTTTTT.